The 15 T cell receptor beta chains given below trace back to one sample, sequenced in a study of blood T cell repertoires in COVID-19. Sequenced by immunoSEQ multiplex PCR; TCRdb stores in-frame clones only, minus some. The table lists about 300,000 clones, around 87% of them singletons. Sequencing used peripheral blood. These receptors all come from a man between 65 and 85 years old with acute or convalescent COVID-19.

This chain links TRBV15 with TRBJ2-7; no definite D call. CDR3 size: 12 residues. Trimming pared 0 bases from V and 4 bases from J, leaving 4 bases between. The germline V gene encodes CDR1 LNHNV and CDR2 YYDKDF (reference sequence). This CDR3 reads CATSRDSYEQYF. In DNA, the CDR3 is TGTGCCACCAGCAGAGACAGTTACGAGCAGTACTTC.

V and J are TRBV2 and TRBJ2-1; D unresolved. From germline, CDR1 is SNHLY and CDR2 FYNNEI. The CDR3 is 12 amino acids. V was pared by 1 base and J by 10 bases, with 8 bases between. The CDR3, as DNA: TGTGCCAGCAGTGAAGGTTCGTCGGAGCAGTTCTTC. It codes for CASSEGSSEQFF.

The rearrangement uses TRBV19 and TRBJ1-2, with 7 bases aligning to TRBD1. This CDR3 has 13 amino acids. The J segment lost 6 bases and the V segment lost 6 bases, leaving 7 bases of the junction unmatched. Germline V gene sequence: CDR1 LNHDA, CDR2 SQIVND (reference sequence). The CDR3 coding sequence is TGTGCCAGTAGAGACCGACAGGGACATGGCTACACCTTC. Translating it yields CASRDRQGHGYTF.

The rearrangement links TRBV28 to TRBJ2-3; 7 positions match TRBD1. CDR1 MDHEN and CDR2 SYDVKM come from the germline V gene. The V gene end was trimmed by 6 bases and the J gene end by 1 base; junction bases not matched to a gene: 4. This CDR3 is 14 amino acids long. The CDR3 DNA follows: TGTGCCAGCAGGACCGGACAGGGCACAGATACGCAGTATTTT. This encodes CASRTGQGTDTQYF.

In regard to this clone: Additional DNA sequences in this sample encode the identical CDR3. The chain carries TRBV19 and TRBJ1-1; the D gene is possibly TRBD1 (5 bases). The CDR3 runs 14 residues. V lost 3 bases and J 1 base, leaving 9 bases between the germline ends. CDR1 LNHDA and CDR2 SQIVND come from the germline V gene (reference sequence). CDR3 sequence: CASSIRDSNTEAFF. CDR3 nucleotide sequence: TGTGCCAGTAGTATTAGGGACTCGAACACTGAAGCTTTCTTT.

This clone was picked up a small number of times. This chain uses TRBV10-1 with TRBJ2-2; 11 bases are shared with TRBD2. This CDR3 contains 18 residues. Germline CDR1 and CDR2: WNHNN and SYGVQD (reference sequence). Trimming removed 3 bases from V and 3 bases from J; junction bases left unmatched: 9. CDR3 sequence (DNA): TGCGCCAGCAGTGATGGGCTAGCGGGGGGCCTCTACACCGGGGAGCTGTTTTTT. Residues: CASSDGLAGGLYTGELFF.

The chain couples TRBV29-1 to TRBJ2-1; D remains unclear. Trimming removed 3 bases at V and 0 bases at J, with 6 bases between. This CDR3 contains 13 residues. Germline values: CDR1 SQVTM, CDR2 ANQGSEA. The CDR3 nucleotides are TGCAGCGTTGAGCGTTCCTCCTACAATGAGCAGTTCTTC. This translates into CSVERSSYNEQFF.

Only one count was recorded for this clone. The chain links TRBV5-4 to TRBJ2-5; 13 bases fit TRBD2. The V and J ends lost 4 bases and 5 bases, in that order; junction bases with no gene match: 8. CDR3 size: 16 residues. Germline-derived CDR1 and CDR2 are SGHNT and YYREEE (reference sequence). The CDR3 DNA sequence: TGTGCCAGCAGCCCTGGACTAGCGGGAGTTGCGGAGACCCAGTACTTC. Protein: CASSPGLAGVAETQYF.

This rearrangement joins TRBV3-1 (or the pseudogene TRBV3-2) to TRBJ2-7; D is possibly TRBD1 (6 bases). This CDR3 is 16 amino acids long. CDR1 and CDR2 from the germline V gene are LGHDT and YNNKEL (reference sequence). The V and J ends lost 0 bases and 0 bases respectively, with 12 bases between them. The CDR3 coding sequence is TGTGCCAGCAGCCAAGACCGGACAGCATACTCCTACGAGCAGTACTTC. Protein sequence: CASSQDRTAYSYEQYF.

Written as DNA, the CDR3 is TGTGCCAGCTCCCCGGTAGACAGGGGGCGTACCTCTTATGGCTACACCTTC. The encoded protein is CASSPVDRGRTSYGYTF. V usage is TRBV18 and J usage is TRBJ1-2; 10 nucleotides line up with TRBD1. The CDR3 covers 17 residues. CDR1 is KGHSH and CDR2 is LQKENI in the germline V gene. The trim removed 6 bases at V and 5 bases at J, leaving 15 bases unmatched.

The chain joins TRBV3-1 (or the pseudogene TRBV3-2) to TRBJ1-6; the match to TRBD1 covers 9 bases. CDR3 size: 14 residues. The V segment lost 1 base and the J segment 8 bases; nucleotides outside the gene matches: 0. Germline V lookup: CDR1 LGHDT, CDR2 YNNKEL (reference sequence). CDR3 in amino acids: CASSQGQGDSPLHF. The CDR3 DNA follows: TGTGCCAGCAGCCAAGGACAGGGGGATTCACCCCTCCACTTT.

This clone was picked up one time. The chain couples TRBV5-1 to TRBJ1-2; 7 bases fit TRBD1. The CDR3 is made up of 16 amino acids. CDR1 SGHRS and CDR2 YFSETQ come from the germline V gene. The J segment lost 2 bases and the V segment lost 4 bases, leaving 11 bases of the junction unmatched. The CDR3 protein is CASSVEPGQPNYGYTF. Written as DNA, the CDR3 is TGCGCCAGCAGCGTGGAACCGGGACAGCCCAACTATGGCTACACCTTC.

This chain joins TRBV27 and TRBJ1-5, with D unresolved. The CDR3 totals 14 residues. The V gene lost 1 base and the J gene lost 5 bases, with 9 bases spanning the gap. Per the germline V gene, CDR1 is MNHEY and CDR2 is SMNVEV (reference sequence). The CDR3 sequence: CASSLFPQDQPQHF. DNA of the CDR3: TGTGCCAGCAGTTTATTCCCCCAGGATCAGCCCCAGCATTTT.

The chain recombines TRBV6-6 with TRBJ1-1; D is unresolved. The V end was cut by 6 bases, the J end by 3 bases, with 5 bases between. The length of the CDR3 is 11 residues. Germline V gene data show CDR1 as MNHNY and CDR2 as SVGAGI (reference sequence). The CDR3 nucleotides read TGTGCCAGCAGAGACTACACTGAAGCTTTCTTT. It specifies CASRDYTEAFF.

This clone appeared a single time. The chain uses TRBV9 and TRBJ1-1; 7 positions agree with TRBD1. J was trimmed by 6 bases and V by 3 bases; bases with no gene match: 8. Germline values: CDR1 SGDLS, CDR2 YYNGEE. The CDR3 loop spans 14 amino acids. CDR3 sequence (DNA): TGTGCCAGCAGCGCCGACAGGGCTGGCGCTGAAGCTTTCTTT. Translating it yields CASSADRAGAEAFF.